The text below deals with one T cell receptor (beta chain). In the original processing: Amplification of reference gene primers provided the estimated nucleated cell counts. Some clones are missing from TCRdb's copy, which holds only in-frame ones; the method was immunoSEQ multiplex PCR. The DNA was the basis for D and trimming; V, J and clone size are from that table. The profile shows some 55,000 clones, approximately 80% of them singletons. The data were obtained in a study of blood T cell repertoires in COVID-19. V was clipped by 7 bases and J by 9 bases; unmatched bases: 4. The CDR3 spans 13 residues. Germline-derived CDR1 and CDR2 are KGHDR and SFDVKD.

The sample consisted of peripheral blood. V is TRBV24-1 and J is TRBJ2-6; 8 nucleotides align to TRBD2. The receptor's source is a man aged 65-85 years with active or convalescent COVID-19. CDR3 loop: CATRSGGINVLTF. CDR3 DNA sequence: TGTGCCACCAGAAGCGGGGGAATCAACGTCCTGACTTTC.